This T cell receptor beta chain was profiled in a study of ipilimumab plus nivolumab after autologous stem cell transplantation. This CDR3 spans 15 amino acids. Starting 14 to 28 days after autologous transplant, ipilimumab 1 mg/kg was given. Using immunoSEQ multiplex PCR, the repertoire was profiled, and TCRdb retains in-frame clones only, with some absent. This sample carries about 1,000 clones, around 69% of them seen once, and the ten largest clones take roughly 13%. The chain combines TRBV21-1 with TRBJ1-3. TRBV21-1 is a pseudogene segment. The TCR was taken from a male donor with primary mediastinal lymphoma. The material sequenced was PBMCs, taken in a trial of ipilimumab plus nivolumab as post-transplant consolidation. In DNA, the CDR3 is TGTGCCAGCAGGTCCTGCCTACACGCACGAAACACCATATATTTT. This encodes CASRSCLHARNTIYF.